The 14 T cell receptor beta chains presented below share a single source sample, sequenced in a study of vaccination effects on CD4 cells after COVID-19. Prior to sequencing, the ViraFEST assay stimulated PBMC with viral peptide pools, which expanded the antigen-specific CD4+ T cells. Having been cultured for around ten days, the cells underwent CD4+ T cell isolation. Participants were vaccinated with two doses of either the BNT162b2 or mRNA-1273 vaccine. The antigens for these receptors are not known. The protocol was immunoSEQ multiplex PCR, while the TCRdb copy is restricted to in-frame clones and leaves out a portion. The profile shows roughly 15,000 clones, around 70% of them singletons. The starting material was CD4+ T cells from PBMCs cultured with SARS-CoV-2 spike peptides, obtained after COVID-19 vaccination. These receptors all stem from a human donor who received a COVID-19 vaccine.

The chain joins TRBV5-4 to TRBJ1-2, with 8 positions matching TRBD1. V trimming: 10 bases; J trimming: 3 bases; junction bases outside the gene matches: 11. From germline, CDR1 is SGHNT and CDR2 YYREEE (reference sequence). The CDR3 runs to 14 residues. DNA of the CDR3: TGTGCCGGGGGGAACACAGGGGGAGACTATGGCTACACCTTC. It translates to CAGGNTGGDYGYTF.

This chain joins TRBV5-4 and TRBJ1-1; TRBD1 is a possible D gene (5 bases). V was shortened by 4 bases and J by 0 bases, with 13 bases between the two germline ends. CDR3 length: 15 residues. Germline CDR1 SGHNT, CDR2 YYREEE (reference sequence). CDR3 amino acids: CASSQAQGMNTEAFF. In DNA form, the CDR3 reads TGTGCCAGCAGCCAAGCCCAGGGAATGAACACTGAAGCTTTCTTT.

The CDR3 DNA reads as TGTGCCAGCAGTTTAGAAAGGCAGCTCTTCTCTGGGGCCAACGTCCTGACTTTC. The encoded protein is CASSLERQLFSGANVLTF. The chain has TRBV28 and TRBJ2-6; D gene uncertain. This CDR3 contains 18 residues. V lost 2 bases, J lost 0 bases, and 14 bases lay in between. Germline V gives CDR1 MDHEN, CDR2 SYDVKM.

This chain links TRBV6-5 with TRBJ2-5, with 14 bases matching TRBD2. There are 15 residues in the CDR3. Per germline, CDR1 MNHEY and CDR2 SVGAGI. V dropped 5 bases and J dropped 5; count of bases not matched to a gene: 4. The CDR3 region is CASSRLAGGGETQYF. The CDR3 nucleotides are TGTGCCAGCAGTCGACTAGCGGGAGGGGGGGAGACCCAGTACTTC.

The chain is built from TRBV7-9 and TRBJ2-3; 7 bases line up with TRBD2. This CDR3 has 16 amino acids. The V gene end was trimmed by 1 base and the J gene end by 4 bases; junction bases not matched to a gene: 8. Germline-derived CDR1 and CDR2 are SEHNR and FQNEAQ (reference sequence). In DNA, the CDR3 is TGTGCCAGCAGCTTAGTGGGTGGCGGGGGAGCAGATACGCAGTATTTT. It is translated as CASSLVGGGGADTQYF.

In this sample, this clone is medium-sized. CDR3 nucleotides: TGTGCCAGCAGTGGGGAGGGACAGAGCTCTGGGGCCAACGTCCTGACTTTC. This sequence encodes CASSGEGQSSGANVLTF. V gene TRBV6-1 combines with J gene TRBJ2-6; possibly TRBD1 or TRBD2 for D (7 bases each). Germline CDR1 reads MNHNS; CDR2 reads SASEGT. The CDR3 is 17 residues long. The V gene lost 4 bases and the J gene lost 0 bases, with 13 bases spanning the gap.

The gene calls are TRBV3-1 (or the pseudogene TRBV3-2) and TRBJ1-1, with TRBD1 identical over 8 bases. Germline CDR1 and CDR2: LGHDT and YNNKEL (reference sequence). The V gene end was trimmed by 6 bases and the J gene end by 4 bases; junction bases not matched to a gene: 4. This CDR3 is 13 amino acids long. Here the CDR3 reads CASSRQGTTEAFF. For the CDR3, the DNA is TGTGCCAGCAGTCGACAGGGGACCACTGAAGCTTTCTTT.

The chain carries TRBV2 and TRBJ1-4; D not resolved. Germline values: CDR1 SNHLY, CDR2 FYNNEI. The CDR3 is made up of 16 amino acids. Trimming took 1 base from V and 0 from J, leaving 9 bases between them. The CDR3 region has the DNA TGTGCCAGCAGTGAAGTTTTGATAACAACTAATGAAAAACTGTTTTTT. Its translation is CASSEVLITTNEKLFF.

This clone was counted ten times or more. The chain employs TRBV6-4 and TRBJ1-1; D uncertain. The germline V gene encodes CDR1 MRHNA and CDR2 SNTAGT. This CDR3 comprises 16 residues. Trimming pared 2 bases from V and 4 bases from J, leaving 17 bases between. The CDR3 protein is CASSDRNRAVGTEAFF. The DNA for the CDR3 is TGTGCCAGCAGTGACCGGAATAGGGCGGTGGGCACTGAAGCTTTCTTT.

The table lists this clone with a few counts. The gene calls are TRBV6-5 and TRBJ1-5; D is unclear. The ends were cut back, 2 bases at V and 6 bases at J, with 8 bases in the middle. Germline CDR1 and CDR2: MNHEY and SVGAGI. This CDR3 has 13 amino acids. The CDR3 sequence is CASSYGEGQPQHF. In DNA, the CDR3 is TGTGCCAGCAGTTACGGGGAGGGTCAGCCCCAGCATTTT.

This chain joins TRBV5-1 and TRBJ1-2, with 9 nucleotides matching TRBD1. Germline V CDR1 and CDR2: SGHRS, YFSETQ. This CDR3 is built from 15 residues. V dropped 2 bases and J dropped 2; count of bases not matched to a gene: 4. CDR3 sequence (DNA): TGCGCCAGCAGCTTAACCGGGACAGGGAACTATGGCTACACCTTC. As protein: CASSLTGTGNYGYTF.

V usage is TRBV30 and J usage is TRBJ2-5; D may be TRBD1 or TRBD2 (5 bases each). Trimming stripped 3 bases from V and 4 bases from J, with 15 bases between. This CDR3 spans 14 amino acids. Per the germline V gene, CDR1 is GTSNPN and CDR2 is SVGIG (reference sequence). Written as DNA, the CDR3 is TGTGCCTGGAGCCGGGACGGCCTTTTAGAGACCCAGTACTTC. Its translation is CAWSRDGLLETQYF. The full variable domain, completed using reference TRBV30 and TRBJ2-5, is SQTIHQWPATLVQPVGSPLSLECTVEGTSNPNLYWYRQAAGRGLQLLFYSVGIGQISSEVPQNLSASRPQDRQFILSSKKLLLSDSGFYLCAWSRDGLLETQYFGPGTRLLVL.

The chain is built from TRBV12-5 and TRBJ2-1, with D possibly TRBD1 on 6 matching bases. Looked up from germline, CDR1 is LGHNT and CDR2 is FRNRAP. The CDR3 consists of 16 residues. With 5 bases removed from V and 0 bases from J, the gap between germline ends came to 14 bases. Written as DNA, the CDR3 is TGTGCTAGTGGTACAACAGGGCTTAGCTCCTACAATGAGCAGTTCTTC. It translates to CASGTTGLSSYNEQFF.

The chain joins TRBV6-2 or TRBV6-3 to TRBJ2-7, with 7 bases matching TRBD1. CDR3 length equals 15 residues. V shed 6 bases and J 6 bases; nucleotides not matched to a gene: 14. Germline-derived CDR1 and CDR2 are MNHEY and SVGEGT. The CDR3 spells CASSAPGQFGVEQYF. For the CDR3, the DNA is TGTGCCAGCAGCGCTCCGGGACAGTTTGGGGTCGAGCAGTACTTC.